These 2 T cell receptor beta chains came from one sample sequenced in a study of breast tumors, draining lymph nodes, adjacent tissues. Axillary draining lymph nodes of breast cancer patients supplied the node samples. A single record per CDR3 protein comes from TCRdb applying MiXCR to the multiplex PCR reads. The sample holds some 140,000 distinct CDR3 sequences, 21% seen once. Sequencing was done on a sample of axillary lymph node tissue. The receptors here all came from a female donor with breast cancer. Some clones in this sample may be carry-over from other donors' samples.

Ten or more counts support this clonotype. The chain has TRBV30 and TRBJ2-3, with TRBD2 identical over 7 bases. The CDR3 loop spans 15 amino acids. V trimming: 2 bases; J trimming: 1 base; junction bases outside the gene matches: 6. In germline, CDR1 is GTSNPN, CDR2 SVGIG (reference sequence). CDR3 sequence reads: CAWSSGGLGTDTQYF. CDR3 bases: TGTGCCTGGAGTTCGGGGGGTCTGGGCACAGATACGCAGTATTTT.

In its sample, this clonotype was seen many times. The gene calls are TRBV5-6 and TRBJ2-1; D may be TRBD1 (6 bases). Germline loops: CDR1 SGHDT, CDR2 YYEEEE. V dropped 6 bases and J dropped 6 bases, with 31 bases sitting between them. The CDR3 has 19 residues. The CDR3 sequence: CASTTPVTQGPHSPNEQFF. The CDR3 coding sequence is TGTGCCAGCACCACCCCGGTGACTCAGGGGCCACATTCCCCCAATGAGCAGTTCTTC.